Following are 10 T cell receptor beta chains from one sample sequenced in a study of T cell responses to AZD1222 COVID-19 vaccine. The protocol was immunoSEQ multiplex PCR, while the TCRdb copy is restricted to in-frame clones and leaves out a portion. The sample has around 150,000 clones, 94% seen once. The sequencing used peripheral blood, collected 28 days after the second AZD1222 dose. The receptors come from an adult who received the AZD1222 COVID-19 vaccine.

The CDR3 DNA reads TGTGCCGGGGGTTTCGATAATTCACCCCTCCACTTT. Translation: CAGGFDNSPLHF. The V and J genes are TRBV30 and TRBJ1-6; D is perhaps TRBD1 (5 bases). This CDR3 has 12 residues. Germline V gene sequence: CDR1 GTSNPN, CDR2 SVGIG (reference sequence). V was pared by 8 bases and J by 5 bases, with 10 bases between.

This clone came up once. This specimen includes other DNA sequences encoding the same CDR3. The chain uses TRBV2 and TRBJ2-7; 11 nucleotides line up with TRBD1. In germline, CDR1 is SNHLY, CDR2 FYNNEI. This CDR3 is built from 14 residues. The V and J ends lost 5 bases and 2 bases, in that order; junction bases with no gene match: 2. The chain's CDR3 is CASSQDRGPYEQYF. DNA for the CDR3: TGTGCCAGCAGTCAGGACAGGGGGCCCTACGAGCAGTACTTC.

The chain couples TRBV18 to TRBJ2-7; D might be TRBD2 (6 bases). Trimming stripped 3 bases from V and 0 bases from J, with 9 bases between. The CDR3 has 14 amino acids. The germline V gene has CDR1 KGHSH and CDR2 LQKENI. This CDR3 is CASSPSGSSYEQYF. The CDR3 region has the DNA TGTGCCAGCTCACCTAGCGGTTCCTCCTACGAGCAGTACTTC.

The genes are TRBV18 and TRBJ2-2, with a possible D match to TRBD2 (6 bases). CDR1 and CDR2 from the germline V gene are KGHSH and LQKENI. Trimming left V 3 bases short and J 7 bases short, with 12 bases between. The CDR3 is 14 residues long. In nucleotides, the CDR3 is TGTGCCAGCTCACCGGCAGGAGGGCACGGGGAGCTGTTTTTT. Its protein product is CASSPAGGHGELFF.

V is TRBV28 and J is TRBJ1-1, with D possibly being TRBD1 (5 bases). Germline values: CDR1 MDHEN, CDR2 SYDVKM. This CDR3 contains 14 residues. Trimming cost V 2 bases and J 5 bases, with 12 bases left between them. CDR3 residues: CASSLGQGTTEAFF. The DNA for the CDR3 is TGTGCCAGCAGTTTAGGACAAGGGACGACTGAAGCTTTCTTT. The whole variable domain, filled in from reference TRBV28 and TRBJ1-1, reads DVKVTQSSRYLVKRTGEKVFLECVQDMDHENMFWYRQDPGLGLRLIYFSYDVKMKEKGDIPEGYSVSREKKERFSLILESASTNQTSMYLCASSLGQGTTEAFFGQGTRLTVV.

The genes are TRBV7-9 and TRBJ2-2; D might be TRBD1 (6 bases). This CDR3 region has 15 residues. Trimming cost V 1 base and J 3 bases, with 9 bases left between them. Germline lookup yields CDR1 SEHNR and CDR2 FQNEAQ (reference sequence). CDR3 DNA: TGTGCCAGCAGCTTAGGGCAGGGGTACACCGGGGAGCTGTTTTTT. It translates to CASSLGQGYTGELFF.

The rearrangement uses TRBV7-2 and TRBJ1-2; D perhaps matches TRBD1 (6 bases). This CDR3 has 13 amino acids. Trimming left V 3 bases short and J 6 bases short, with 11 bases between. The V gene's germline CDR1 is SGHTA and CDR2 FQGNSA. CDR3 sequence reads: CASSLGQRDGYTF. CDR3 coding DNA: TGTGCCAGCAGCTTGGGACAAAGAGATGGCTACACCTTC. The full variable domain, its missing parts supplied by reference TRBV7-2 and TRBJ1-2, is GAGVSQSPSNKVTEKGKDVELRCDPISGHTALYWYRQSLGQGLEFLIYFQGNSAPDKSGLPSDRFSAERTGGSVSTLTIQRTQQEDSAVYLCASSLGQRDGYTFGSGTRLTVV.

J is TRBJ2-7 and V is TRBV7-9, with 7 bases aligning to TRBD1. CDR3 size: 15 residues. CDR1 and CDR2 (germline): SEHNR, FQNEAQ (reference sequence). V was clipped by 5 bases and J by 0 bases; unmatched bases: 7. The CDR3 loop is CASSAGTASSYEQYF. As DNA, the CDR3 is TGTGCCAGCAGCGCCGGGACAGCCTCCTCCTACGAGCAGTACTTC. The variable domain in full, with the rest retrieved from reference TRBV7-9 and TRBJ2-7, is DTGVSQNPRHKITKRGQNVTFRCDPISEHNRLYWYRQTLGQGPEFLTYFQNEAQLEKSRLLSDRFSAERPKGSFSTLEIQRTEQGDSAMYLCASSAGTASSYEQYFGPGTRLTVT.

The chain carries TRBV28 and TRBJ2-7; 15 bases agree with TRBD2. The length of the CDR3 is 20 residues. Germline CDR1 reads MDHEN; CDR2 reads SYDVKM. Losses at the gene ends were 4 bases for V and 4 bases for J; bases not matched to a gene: 17. The chain's CDR3 is CASSSFSEGGLAGGFYEQYF. The CDR3 DNA sequence: TGTGCCAGCAGTTCTTTCTCAGAGGGCGGACTAGCGGGAGGGTTTTACGAGCAGTACTTC.

The gene calls are TRBV25-1 and TRBJ1-4; a weak D match, TRBD1 (6 bases). Trimming took 3 bases from V and 0 from J, leaving 11 bases between them. CDR1 and CDR2 (germline): MGHDK, SYGVNS. This CDR3 spans 16 amino acids. This CDR3 reads CASSESRGSTNEKLFF. The CDR3 bases are TGTGCCAGCAGTGAGAGCAGGGGATCAACTAATGAAAAACTGTTTTTT.